A selection of T cell receptor beta chains follows, all from one sample in a study of human T cells and chemical hapten exposure. TCRdb recomputed calls from the RACE reads with MiXCR, one row per CDR3 protein. The data show about 68,000 distinct CDR3 sequences, over 9.5% seen once. Here the sequenced sample was whole blood, taken in connection with sensitization to the hapten diphenylcyclopropenone (DPC). Every receptor here comes from a woman between 45 and 60 years old with alopecia areata. Some clones in this sample may be carry-over from other donors' samples. The CDR3 runs from the conserved cysteine through the conserved F or W. Fields, in order: clone size, V gene, D gene, J gene, CDR3 DNA, CDR3 protein. The D gene is left open where the match is weak. Clone size appears in some rows only: once, few, many, or a class for an expanded clone.

>.|TRBV12-3/TRBV12-4|.|TRBJ1-2
TGTGCCAGCAGCCCCCCGCGGGGAACCTTTAACTATGGCTACACCTTC
CASSPPRGTFNYGYTF
>many|TRBV10-1|TRBD2|TRBJ2-3
TGCGCCAGCAGTGAGTCGACTTTGATTCTTAGAAGTGGAGTAGCGGGAGTATCAGATACGCAGTATTTT
CASSESTLILRSGVAGVSDTQYF
>few|TRBV20-1|.|TRBJ1-1
TGCAGTGCTTTTCCCACAGGCTGGAACACTGAAGCTTTCTTT
CSAFPTGWNTEAFF
>many|TRBV28|.|TRBJ2-2
TGTGCCAGCAGTTTAGACAGGAGGAACACCGGGGAGCTGTTTTTT
CASSLDRRNTGELFF
>few|TRBV28|TRBD1|TRBJ1-1
TGTGCCAGCAGTTTATATAAGCCTTCCGGGACAGGGGCCACTGAAGCTTTCTTT
CASSLYKPSGTGATEAFF
>many|TRBV30|TRBD2|TRBJ2-5
TGTGCCTGGAGTGTATTTAGCGGGGCGCAAGAGACCCAGTACTTC
CAWSVFSGAQETQYF
>.|TRBV4-2|.|TRBJ1-5
TGTGCCAGCAGCCGAGGTAGGACGGAGAATAATAGCAATCAGCCCCAGCATTTT
CASSRGRTENNSNQPQHF
>many|TRBV9|.|TRBJ2-1
TGTGCCAGCAGCGTAGACGATTTCCCAGTCGATGAGCAGTTCTTC
CASSVDDFPVDEQFF
>.|TRBV9|TRBD1|TRBJ2-7
TGTGCCAGCAGCGTAGAGGGGACAGGCCCCTCCGAGCAGTACTTC
CASSVEGTGPSEQYF
>many|TRBV24-1|TRBD2|TRBJ2-1
TGTGCCACCAGTGATCCTACTAGCGGTTCCGTCAATGAGCAGTTCTTC
CATSDPTSGSVNEQFF